This TCR beta chain stems from a study of cytomegalovirus exposure and HLA in healthy donors. This clone was detected only a few times. Trimming stripped 2 bases from V and 0 bases from J, with 17 bases between. The CDR3 runs to 17 residues. Germline CDR1 reads MNHEY; CDR2 reads SMNVEV (reference sequence). With 60 Vbeta and 13 Jbeta primers, the PCR was carried out. Data came from immunoSEQ multiplex PCR; TCRdb stores just in-frame clones and leaves some out. The sample yields approximately 65,000 clones, 65% to 70% seen once. This sequence joins TRBV27 and TRBJ2-7; possibly TRBD1 for D (6 bases). This clonotype was sampled from a man aged 35 to 55 in good health and CMV-seropositive. The sequenced sample consisted of PBMCs. This CDR3 reads CASSLRATTGSSYEQYF. CDR3 nucleotides: TGTGCCAGCAGTTTACGGGCTACGACAGGTTCCTCCTACGAGCAGTACTTC.